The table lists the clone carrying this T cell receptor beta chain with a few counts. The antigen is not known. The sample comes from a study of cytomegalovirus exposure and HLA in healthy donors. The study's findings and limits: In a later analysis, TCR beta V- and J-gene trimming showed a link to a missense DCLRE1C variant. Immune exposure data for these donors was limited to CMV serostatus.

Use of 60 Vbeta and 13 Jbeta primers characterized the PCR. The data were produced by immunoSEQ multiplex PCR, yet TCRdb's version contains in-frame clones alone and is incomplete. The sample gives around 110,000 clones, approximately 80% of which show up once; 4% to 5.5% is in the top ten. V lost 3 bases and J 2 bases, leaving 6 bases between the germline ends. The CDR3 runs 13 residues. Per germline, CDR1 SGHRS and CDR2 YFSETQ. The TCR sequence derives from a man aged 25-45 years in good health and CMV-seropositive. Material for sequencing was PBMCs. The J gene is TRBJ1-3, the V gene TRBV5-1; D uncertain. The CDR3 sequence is CASSYSPGNTIYF. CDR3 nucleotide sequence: TGCGCCAGCAGCTACAGTCCTGGAAACACCATATATTTT.